The clone carrying this T cell receptor beta chain was seen more than once but under ten times. Antigen: not known. Time point indicated: persistent/refractory GD, antithyroid drugs over 5 years with positive TRAb. PBMC-derived RNA was used for the TCR library. These data are taken from a study of regulatory T cells in long-lasting Graves disease. Across the whole study: It was over 5 years of antithyroid drugs, with positive TSH receptor antibodies, that meant persistent Graves' disease.

This CDR3 contains 13 residues. The junction had 4 bases not matched to a gene; V was cut back by 5 bases and J by 3 bases. Germline V lookup: CDR1 DFQATT, CDR2 SNEGSKA (reference sequence). CDR3-region Arm-PCR and iRepertoire HTBI primers produced the TCR beta libraries. Original data processing: Overall, samples carried around 60 TRBV and about 15 TRBJ segments. TCRdb re-called the multiplex PCR reads with MiXCR, one entry per CDR3 protein. The V and J calls follow TCRdb's processing rather than the paper's. The top ten hold under 9% of the sample, which has about 470,000 distinct CDR3 sequences, around 20% seen once. Findings and limits, study-wide: Persistent disease preferred TRBV28, TRBJ1-2 and TRBJ2-5.

The sequencing used peripheral blood mononuclear cells (PBMCs), collected when the disease was refractory, from a patient treated with antithyroid drugs. This sequence joins TRBV20-1 and TRBJ2-7; 10 bases line up with TRBD2. The receptor was derived from a female donor with Graves disease. CDR3 region: CSAELAGIYEQYF. CDR3 DNA sequence: TGCAGTGCTGAACTAGCGGGGATCTACGAGCAGTACTTC.